This T cell receptor beta chain is drawn from a study of blood T cell repertoires in COVID-19 (dated by TCRdb to about 2020). Regarding the study in general: Samples covering the acute and convalescent phases of COVID-19 were provided by collaborators in the United States, Italy and Spain. The prospective study material was composed of cDNA or gDNA derived from T cells, B-cell-depleted T cells, or PBMCs. The dataset comprised deeply sampled blood TCRbeta repertoires from subjects exposed to, actively infected with, or recovered from COVID-19. The repertoires were released in a freely available public database intended as a resource for research on the immune response to SARS-CoV-2. The samples were drawn from two sources: the first 160 participants of the ongoing ImmuneRACE study, and 1,254 subjects contributed by 6 global collaborators. The sample metadata nearly always contained a de-identified subject ID, COVID-19 status, age in years and sex. Where available, HLA class I and class II types were obtained from metadata supplied by the sample provider rather than from assay-based typing.

Overall study results and their limits: How much clinical and demographic metadata was included differed by source and by participant, and the metadata was provided uncurated.

Of note for this clone: Its antigen specificity is not known. Per-base qualities were not stored, and no clone one base away is much larger.

Counted from cysteine to phenylalanine, this CDR3 has 11 amino acids. Here the CDR3 DNA is all that survives: 33 bases in frame from base 1. Deletion took 6 bases off V and 8 bases off J, with a span of 8 bases between the germline ends. CDR1 and CDR2 are drawn from the germline V gene: SGHVS, FNYEAQ. Each collaborating institution followed its own protocols to collect whole blood in K2EDTA tubes. Collaborator samples were shipped for TCRbeta analysis as frozen whole blood, isolated PBMCs, or DNA extracted from either sample type. TCRbeta CDR3 regions were amplified from genomic DNA by means of the immunoSEQ Assay, a bias-controlled multiplex PCR. The paper's data handling went like this. The number of nucleated cells in each sample was estimated from the amplification of reference gene primers within the assay. To quantify the absolute abundance of each unique TCRbeta CDR3 rearrangement, sequence reads were collapsed and filtered. For each sample, productive Simpson clonality was calculated as the square root of Simpson's diversity index across productive rearrangements. Held by TCRdb, this immuneACCESS table contains in-frame sequences only and omits some clones. Under half of the omission traces to an unresolved V gene where checked; the cause of the rest is unknown. Clonal size and the V and J genes are those of that table, whereas D and trimming came from the DNA. Across this sample there are under 400,000 clones, with around 89% seen only once. The top ten clonotypes cover around 7% of the sample.

The sample was peripheral blood. The sequence links TRBV7-6 to TRBJ2-1; TRBD2 is a weak D gene call, 5 bases matching. The TCR was taken from a man in his late teens or twenties with active or convalescent COVID-19. In nucleotide form, the sequence is TGTGCCAGCAGGAAGGACTATGAGCAGTTCTTC. It translates to CASRKDYEQFF.